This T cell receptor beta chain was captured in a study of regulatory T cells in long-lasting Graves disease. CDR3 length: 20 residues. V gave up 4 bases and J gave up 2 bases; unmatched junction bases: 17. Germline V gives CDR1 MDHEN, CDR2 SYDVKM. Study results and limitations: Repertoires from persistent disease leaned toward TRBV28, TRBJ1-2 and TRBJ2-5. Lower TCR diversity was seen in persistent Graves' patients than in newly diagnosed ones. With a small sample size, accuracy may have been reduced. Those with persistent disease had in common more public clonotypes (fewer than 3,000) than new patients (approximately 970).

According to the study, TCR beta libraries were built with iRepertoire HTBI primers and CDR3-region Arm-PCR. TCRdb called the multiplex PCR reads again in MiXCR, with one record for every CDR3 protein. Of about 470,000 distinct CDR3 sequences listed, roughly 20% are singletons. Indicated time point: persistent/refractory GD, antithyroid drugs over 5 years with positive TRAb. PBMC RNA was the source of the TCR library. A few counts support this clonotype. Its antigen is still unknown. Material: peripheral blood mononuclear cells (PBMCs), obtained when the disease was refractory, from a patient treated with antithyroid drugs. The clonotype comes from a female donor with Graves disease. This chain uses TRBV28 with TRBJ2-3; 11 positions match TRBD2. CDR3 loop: CASSSLWMTSGKRFTDTQYF. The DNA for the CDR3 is TGTGCCAGCAGTTCGCTTTGGATGACTAGCGGGAAAAGATTCACAGATACGCAGTATTTT.